This TCR beta chain was retrieved from a study of immune heterogeneity within non-small cell lung tumors. V was pared by 6 bases and J by 2 bases, with 18 bases between. The CDR3 length is 15 residues. Germline CDR1 is DFQATT and CDR2 is SNEGSKA (reference sequence). The table lists this clonotype with a few counts. Its antigen is unidentified. Study outcomes and limitations: Between one patient and another, high-frequency T-cell receptor beta clonotypes were largely distinct.

Bulk tumor genomic DNA served as template, at around 600 ng per sample. Multiple widely separated biopsies were taken from each primary tumor at surgery. Enrolled individuals presented with untreated, newly diagnosed non-small cell lung cancer and received curative surgery. Newly diagnosed patients with non-small cell lung cancer who were having surgery with curative intent served as donors. Multiplex PCR amplified TCR beta CDR3 with 32 V and 13 J primers. One entry per CDR3 protein results from TCRdb running MiXCR on the multiplex PCR reads. The sample has fewer than 3,500 distinct CDR3 sequences, roughly 40% seen once.

This chain connects TRBV20-1 to TRBJ2-3, with D maybe TRBD2 (6 bases). The specimen was lung tumor tissue. This clonotype originated in a woman between 45 and 65 years old with non-small cell lung cancer. The CDR3 bases are TGCAGTGCCACGACTAGTCCGAGGATCACAGATACGCAGTATTTT. This codes for CSATTSPRITDTQYF.